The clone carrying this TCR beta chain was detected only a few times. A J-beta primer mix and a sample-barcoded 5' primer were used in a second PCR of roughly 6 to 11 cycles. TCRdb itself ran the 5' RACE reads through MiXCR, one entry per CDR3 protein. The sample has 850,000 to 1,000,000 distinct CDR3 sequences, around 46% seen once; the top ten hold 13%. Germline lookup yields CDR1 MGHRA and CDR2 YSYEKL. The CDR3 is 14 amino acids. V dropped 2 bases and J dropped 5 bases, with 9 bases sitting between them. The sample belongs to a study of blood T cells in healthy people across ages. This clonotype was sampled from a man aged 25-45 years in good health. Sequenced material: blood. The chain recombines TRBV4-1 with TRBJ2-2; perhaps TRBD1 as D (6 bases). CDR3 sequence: CASSQTQGTGELFF. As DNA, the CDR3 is TGCGCCAGCAGCCAAACTCAGGGGACCGGGGAGCTGTTTTTT.